The 31 T cell receptor beta chains listed next were all sequenced from one sample in a study of blood T cell repertoires in COVID-19. Produced via immunoSEQ multiplex PCR; TCRdb's table is partial and in-frame only. The data hold some 180,000 clones, with 80% observed a single time. The sequencing input was PBMCs or T cells enriched from blood (not recorded which). The receptors were sampled from a man aged 60 to 69 who had been exposed to COVID-19.

The chain combines TRBV6-6 with TRBJ1-2; 7 bases align to TRBD1. This CDR3 has 17 residues. V shed 5 bases, J shed 0 bases, and the junction held 12 bases outside the gene matches. Germline CDR1 is MNHNY and CDR2 is SVGAGI (reference sequence). Here the CDR3 DNA reads TGTGCCAGCAGTCCCCGACAGGGTAACCTAGCTAACTATGGCTACACCTTC. Residues: CASSPRQGNLANYGYTF.

J is TRBJ2-2 and V is TRBV10-3; D ambiguous. Germline V gene data show CDR1 as ENHRY and CDR2 as SYGVKD. This CDR3 has 13 amino acids. V shed 9 bases and J shed 1 base, with 9 bases lying between them. The CDR3 sequence is CAMSERNTGELFF. In nucleotides, the CDR3 is TGTGCCATGTCTGAGAGGAACACCGGGGAGCTGTTTTTT.

The rearrangement joins TRBV6-5 to TRBJ1-3, with unresolved D. V shed 8 bases and J shed 4 bases, with 9 bases lying between them. This CDR3 is built from 12 residues. Germline CDR1 reads MNHEY; CDR2 reads SVGAGI. CDR3: CASSASGNTIYF. The DNA for the CDR3 is TGTGCCAGCTCTGCGTCCGGAAACACCATATATTTT.

V gene TRBV15 combines with J gene TRBJ1-1, with D maybe TRBD1 (5 bases). The length of the CDR3 is 12 residues. V gave up 0 bases and J gave up 8 bases, with 7 bases separating them. From germline, CDR1 is LNHNV and CDR2 YYDKDF (reference sequence). CDR3: CATSREEGEAFF. CDR3 nucleotides: TGTGCCACCAGCAGAGAGGAGGGGGAAGCTTTCTTT.

The chain couples TRBV6-5 to TRBJ1-6; a possible D gene is TRBD1 (6 bases). V was pared by 6 bases and J by 10 bases, with 16 bases between. Per the germline V gene, CDR1 is MNHEY and CDR2 is SVGAGI. The CDR3 has 14 residues. CDR3 sequence (DNA): TGTGCCAGCAGACCCGGGACACTAGGGTCACCCCTCCACTTT. It translates to CASRPGTLGSPLHF.

CDR3 sequence reads: CASSPPGLASNEQFF. The CDR3 nucleotides read TGTGCCAGCAGCCCTCCGGGACTAGCCTCCAATGAGCAGTTCTTC. The genes are TRBV7-8 and TRBJ2-1, with TRBD2 identical over 9 bases. The CDR3 extends over 15 amino acids. Per the germline V gene, CDR1 is SGHVS and CDR2 is FQNEAQ. The V and J ends lost 5 bases and 6 bases, in that order; junction bases with no gene match: 8.

This chain links TRBV6-5 with TRBJ2-1; 8 bases align to TRBD2. The V gene end was trimmed by 5 bases and the J gene end by 6 bases; junction bases not matched to a gene: 9. Per the germline V gene, CDR1 is MNHEY and CDR2 is SVGAGI. CDR3 length: 15 residues. The CDR3 nucleotides are TGTGCCAGCAGTAAACCTAGCGGGCCTTTCAATGAGCAGTTCTTC. Protein sequence: CASSKPSGPFNEQFF.

The chain links TRBV11-3 to TRBJ1-2, with D possibly being TRBD1 (6 bases). The CDR3 totals 15 residues. Trimming removed 2 bases at V and 5 bases at J, with 15 bases between. Per the germline V gene, CDR1 is SGHNT and CDR2 is YENEEA. The CDR3 DNA follows: TGTGCCAGCAGCTTAATCACAGGGTCGGGGTATGGCTACACCTTC. This gives the protein CASSLITGSGYGYTF.

The chain carries TRBV28 and TRBJ1-2, with 8 bases that match TRBD1. The germline V gene has CDR1 MDHEN and CDR2 SYDVKM. This CDR3 region has 14 residues. J lost 4 bases, V lost 8 bases, and 9 bases had no gene match. The CDR3 coding sequence is TGTGCCAGCCGAAAGACAGGGGTTTTCTATGGCTACACCTTC. This codes for CASRKTGVFYGYTF.

This chain links TRBV11-3 with TRBJ2-2; no clear D gene. With 4 bases removed from V and 3 bases from J, the gap between germline ends came to 3 bases. Looked up from germline, CDR1 is SGHNT and CDR2 is YENEEA. The CDR3 runs to 12 residues. CDR3 sequence reads: CASSSHTGELFF. Here the CDR3 DNA reads TGTGCCAGCAGCTCTCACACCGGGGAGCTGTTTTTT.

The V call is TRBV3-1 (or the pseudogene TRBV3-2), the J call TRBJ1-3; D not certain. Germline CDR1 and CDR2: LGHDT and YNNKEL (reference sequence). This CDR3 is built from 18 residues. With 0 bases removed from V and 0 bases from J, the gap between germline ends came to 15 bases. CDR3 coding DNA: TGTGCCAGCAGCCAAGATCTCAGGTCGCCCGTCTCTGGAAACACCATATATTTT. Encoded protein: CASSQDLRSPVSGNTIYF.

The chain has TRBV7-2 and TRBJ2-3; possibly TRBD2 for D (6 bases). The CDR3 runs to 14 residues. CDR1 and CDR2 (germline): SGHTA, FQGNSA. The ends were cut back, 3 bases at V and 1 base at J, with 8 bases in the middle. The CDR3: CASSLEGRTDTQYF. For the CDR3, the DNA is TGTGCCAGCAGCTTGGAGGGGCGCACAGATACGCAGTATTTT.

The rearrangement joins TRBV28 to TRBJ1-1; tentatively, D is TRBD1 (6 bases). CDR1 MDHEN and CDR2 SYDVKM come from the germline V gene. The CDR3 covers 15 residues. Trimming pared 5 bases from V and 2 bases from J, leaving 15 bases between. The DNA for the CDR3 is TGTGCCAGCAGTCCAGCGACAGGAGCTAACACTGAAGCTTTCTTT. Its protein is CASSPATGANTEAFF.

V is TRBV30 and J is TRBJ1-1; D is ambiguous. V lost 2 bases to trimming and J lost 7 bases, with 17 bases between them. The CDR3 extends over 14 amino acids. Germline assignment: CDR1 GTSNPN and CDR2 SVGIG (reference sequence). In DNA form, the CDR3 reads TGTGCCTGGAGTAGACTCGGAGGGCTTGTTGAAGCTTTCTTT. Translation: CAWSRLGGLVEAFF.

The V and J genes are TRBV30 and TRBJ1-1; D perhaps matches TRBD1 (5 bases). CDR3 length: 15 amino acids. The V gene's germline CDR1 is GTSNPN and CDR2 SVGIG (reference sequence). Trimming removed 2 bases at V and 5 bases at J, with 18 bases between. The CDR3 DNA reads as TGTGCCTGGAGTACCCGTCCTTCAGGGCGGACTGAAGCTTTCTTT. Its translation: CAWSTRPSGRTEAFF.

The V call is TRBV27, the J call TRBJ1-1; TRBD1 agrees at 7 bases. This CDR3 is built from 12 residues. Looked up from germline, CDR1 is MNHEY and CDR2 is SMNVEV (reference sequence). V dropped 7 bases and J dropped 8; count of bases not matched to a gene: 7. The CDR3 spells CASNPRQGEAFF. The DNA of the CDR3 is TGTGCCAGCAACCCCAGACAGGGCGAAGCTTTCTTT.

The J gene is TRBJ2-1, the V gene TRBV9; 9 bases are shared with TRBD2. Germline assignment: CDR1 SGDLS and CDR2 YYNGEE. V lost 4 bases and J lost 3; bases outside the gene matches: 5. This CDR3 contains 15 residues. The CDR3 loop reads CASSLSGRNYNEQFF. The CDR3 nucleotides are TGTGCCAGCAGCCTTAGCGGGAGAAACTACAATGAGCAGTTCTTC.

The V gene is TRBV28, the J gene TRBJ2-5, with 10 bases matching TRBD1. The CDR3 totals 16 residues. Germline lookup yields CDR1 MDHEN and CDR2 SYDVKM. The ends lost 6 bases at V and 4 bases at J; junction bases unmatched: 11. This CDR3 reads CASSVFGQGGLETQYF. CDR3 DNA: TGTGCCAGCAGCGTCTTCGGACAGGGGGGATTAGAGACCCAGTACTTC.

This clone was seen a single time. The V gene is TRBV19, the J gene TRBJ2-7, with TRBD1 matching 7 bases. CDR1 and CDR2 (germline): LNHDA, SQIVND (reference sequence). This CDR3 has 14 residues. V dropped 4 bases and J dropped 3; count of bases not matched to a gene: 6. DNA of the CDR3: TGTGCCAGTAGTAATTACAGGGGAAGCTACGAGCAGTACTTC. It specifies CASSNYRGSYEQYF. Supplemented by reference TRBV19 and TRBJ2-7, the full variable domain reads DGGITQSPKYLFRKEGQNVTLSCEQNLNHDAMYWYRQDPGQGLRLIYYSQIVNDFQKGDIAEGYSVSREKKESFPLTVTSAQKNPTAFYLCASSNYRGSYEQYFGPGTRLTVT.

This clone was picked up a small number of times. In DNA form, the CDR3 reads TGTGCCAGCCACCTAGCGGGAGAAGCCAAAAACATTCAGTACTTC. As protein: CASHLAGEAKNIQYF. The chain links TRBV6-9 to TRBJ2-4; 10 nucleotides align to TRBD2. V dropped 8 bases and J dropped 0; count of bases not matched to a gene: 4. Germline-derived CDR1 and CDR2 are MNHGY and SVAAGI. CDR3 length equals 15 residues.

The chain combines TRBV9 with TRBJ2-1, with a weak D call TRBD2 (6 bases). Trimming left V 0 bases short and J 5 bases short, with 12 bases between. This CDR3 is built from 15 residues. Looked up from germline, CDR1 is SGDLS and CDR2 is YYNGEE. The CDR3 nucleotides are TGTGCCAGCAGCGTAGGGTGGCGGGGCCACAATGAGCAGTTCTTC. Translating gives CASSVGWRGHNEQFF.

This clone was found once. V gene TRBV5-1 combines with J gene TRBJ1-5; TRBD1 matches 7 bases. Germline V CDR1 and CDR2: SGHRS, YFSETQ. Trimming at V came to 2 bases and at J to 8 bases, leaving 16 bases not matched to a gene. The CDR3 covers 17 residues. This CDR3 is CASSLTGAKILGEPQHF. CDR3 nucleotide sequence: TGCGCCAGCAGCTTAACAGGGGCCAAAATTCTAGGGGAGCCCCAGCATTTT.

CDR3 residues: CASSPSPWTGGDQPQHF. The CDR3, as DNA: TGTGCCAGTAGTCCGAGTCCTTGGACAGGGGGAGATCAGCCCCAGCATTTT. The V and J genes are TRBV19 and TRBJ1-5; TRBD1 aligns across 10 bases. The germline V gene encodes CDR1 LNHDA and CDR2 SQIVND (reference sequence). This CDR3 spans 17 amino acids. After removal of 5 bases from V and 5 bases from J, the junction contained 12 bases not matched to a gene.

This chain links TRBV10-1 with TRBJ2-2; the match to TRBD1 covers 8 bases. V dropped 2 bases and J dropped 8; count of bases not matched to a gene: 7. The CDR3 contains 15 residues. Germline V gene sequence: CDR1 WNHNN, CDR2 SYGVQD (reference sequence). CDR3 loop: CASSEGRGRGGELFF. CDR3 DNA: TGCGCCAGCAGTGAGGGCAGGGGGCGAGGTGGGGAGCTGTTTTTT.

The chain couples TRBV4-1 to TRBJ1-6, with 8 bases aligning to TRBD1. The trim removed 5 bases at V and 7 bases at J, leaving 7 bases unmatched. Germline CDR1 is MGHRA and CDR2 is YSYEKL. This CDR3 is built from 15 residues. In DNA, the CDR3 is TGCGCCAGCAGCGGGCGGGACAGGTGGAATTCACCCCTCCACTTT. This translates into CASSGRDRWNSPLHF.

This clone was counted a few times. The CDR3 here is CSVSDWGRGIIEPQHF. CDR3 DNA sequence: TGCAGCGTTTCAGATTGGGGCAGGGGTATCATCGAGCCCCAGCATTTT. This sequence joins TRBV29-1 and TRBJ1-5; D might be TRBD1 (6 bases). Germline V gene lookup returns CDR1 SQVTM and CDR2 ANQGSEA. Trimming shortened V by 5 bases and J by 8 bases, and 25 bases separated the two germline ends. The length of the CDR3 is 16 residues.

This clone showed up many times. The chain is built from TRBV3-1 (or the pseudogene TRBV3-2) and TRBJ2-5, with 8 bases matching TRBD2. This CDR3 contains 13 residues. Germline lookup yields CDR1 LGHDT and CDR2 YNNKEL (reference sequence). The trim removed 6 bases at V and 3 bases at J, leaving 3 bases unmatched. The CDR3 coding sequence is TGTGCCAGCAGTAAACTAGCGGAAGAGACCCAGTACTTC. This encodes CASSKLAEETQYF.

This rearrangement joins TRBV20-1 to TRBJ1-4; D is uncertain. The CDR3 consists of 10 residues. In germline, CDR1 is DFQATT, CDR2 SNEGSKA (reference sequence). V was cut by 6 bases and J by 14 bases, with 13 bases left in between. The CDR3 protein is CSARLGSLFF. DNA for the CDR3: TGCAGTGCCCGTCTCGGGAGTCTGTTTTTT.

In its sample, this clone was seen once. CDR3 protein: CASRATGGGQPQHF. The DNA of the CDR3 is TGTGCCAGCAGGGCGACAGGGGGCGGTCAGCCCCAGCATTTT. V is TRBV7-2 and J is TRBJ1-5; 10 nucleotides agree with TRBD1. CDR1 and CDR2 (germline): SGHTA, FQGNSA. The CDR3 has 14 amino acids. V lost 6 bases to trimming and J lost 6 bases; unmatched junction nucleotides: 5.

V usage is TRBV29-1 and J usage is TRBJ1-2; no clear D gene. The length of the CDR3 is 13 residues. Germline V gene sequence: CDR1 SQVTM, CDR2 ANQGSEA. V was clipped by 2 bases and J by 2 bases, with 9 bases between them. The CDR3 loop is CSVESGGNYGYTF. The CDR3 DNA follows: TGCAGCGTTGAATCGGGAGGAAACTATGGCTACACCTTC.

This chain joins TRBV19 and TRBJ1-4, with 7 bases matching TRBD1. J gave up 5 bases and V 6 bases, and 9 bases lay outside the gene matches. Germline CDR1 and CDR2: LNHDA and SQIVND (reference sequence). This CDR3 is 15 amino acids long. The CDR3 here is CASRTGRVENEKLFF. CDR3 coding DNA: TGTGCCAGTAGGACAGGGCGGGTAGAGAATGAAAAACTGTTTTTT.